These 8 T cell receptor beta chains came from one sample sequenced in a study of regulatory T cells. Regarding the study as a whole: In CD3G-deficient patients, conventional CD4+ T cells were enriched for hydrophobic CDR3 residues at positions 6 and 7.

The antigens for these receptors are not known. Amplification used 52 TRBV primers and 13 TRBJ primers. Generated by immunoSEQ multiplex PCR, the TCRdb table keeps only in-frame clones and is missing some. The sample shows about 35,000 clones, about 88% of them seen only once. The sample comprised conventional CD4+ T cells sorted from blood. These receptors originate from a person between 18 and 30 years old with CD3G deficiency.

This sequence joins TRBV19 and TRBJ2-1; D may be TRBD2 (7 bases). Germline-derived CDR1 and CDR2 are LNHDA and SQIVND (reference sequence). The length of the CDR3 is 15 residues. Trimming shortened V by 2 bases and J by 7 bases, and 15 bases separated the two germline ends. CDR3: CASSIRGGPQNEQFF. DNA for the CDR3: TGTGCCAGTAGTATACGCGGGGGCCCGCAAAATGAGCAGTTCTTC.

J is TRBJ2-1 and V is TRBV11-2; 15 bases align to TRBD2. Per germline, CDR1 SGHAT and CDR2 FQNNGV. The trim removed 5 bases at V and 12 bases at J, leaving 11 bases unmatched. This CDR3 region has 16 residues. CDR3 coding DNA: TGTGCCAGCAGCCCGACCCGGACTAGCGGGAGGGTTGGGCAGTTCTTC. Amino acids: CASSPTRTSGRVGQFF.

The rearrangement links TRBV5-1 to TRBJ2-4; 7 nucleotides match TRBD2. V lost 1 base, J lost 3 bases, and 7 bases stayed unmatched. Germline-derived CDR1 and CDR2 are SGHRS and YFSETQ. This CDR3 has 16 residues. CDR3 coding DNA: TGCGCCAGCAGCTTGCAGGGAGGGATAGGCAAAAACATTCAGTACTTC. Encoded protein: CASSLQGGIGKNIQYF.

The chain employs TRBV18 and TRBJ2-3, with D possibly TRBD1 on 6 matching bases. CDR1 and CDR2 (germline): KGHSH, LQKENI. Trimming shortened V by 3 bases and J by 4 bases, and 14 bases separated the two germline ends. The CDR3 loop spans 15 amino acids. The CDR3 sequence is CASSPGHTGPDTQYF. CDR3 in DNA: TGTGCCAGCTCACCGGGACATACCGGTCCAGATACGCAGTATTTT.

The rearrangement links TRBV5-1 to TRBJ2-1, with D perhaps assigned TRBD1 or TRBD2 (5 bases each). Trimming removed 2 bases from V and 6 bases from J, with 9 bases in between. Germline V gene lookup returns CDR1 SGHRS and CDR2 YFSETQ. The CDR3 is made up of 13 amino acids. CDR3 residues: CASSFGALNEQFF. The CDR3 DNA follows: TGCGCCAGCAGCTTCGGGGCCCTCAATGAGCAGTTCTTC.

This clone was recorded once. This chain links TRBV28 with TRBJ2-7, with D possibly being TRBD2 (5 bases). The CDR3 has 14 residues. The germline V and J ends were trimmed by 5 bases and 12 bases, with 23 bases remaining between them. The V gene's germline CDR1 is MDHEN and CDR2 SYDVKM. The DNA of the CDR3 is TGTGCCAGCAGTCACCGCGACTACTCGAAAACCCTGTACTTC. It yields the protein CASSHRDYSKTLYF.

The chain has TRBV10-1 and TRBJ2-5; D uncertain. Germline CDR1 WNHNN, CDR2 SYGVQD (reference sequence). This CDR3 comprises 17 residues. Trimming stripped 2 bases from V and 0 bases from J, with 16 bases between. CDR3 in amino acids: CASSEGRQPIHQETQYF. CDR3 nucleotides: TGCGCCAGCAGTGAGGGGCGGCAGCCTATTCACCAAGAGACCCAGTACTTC.

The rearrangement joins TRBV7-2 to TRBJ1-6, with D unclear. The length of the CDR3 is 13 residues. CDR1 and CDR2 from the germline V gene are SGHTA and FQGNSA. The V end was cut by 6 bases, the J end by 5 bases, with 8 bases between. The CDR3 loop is CASSLWDNSPLHF. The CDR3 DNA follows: TGTGCCAGCAGTCTCTGGGATAATTCACCCCTCCACTTT. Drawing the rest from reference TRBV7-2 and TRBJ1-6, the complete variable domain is GAGVSQSPSNKVTEKGKDVELRCDPISGHTALYWYRQSLGQGLEFLIYFQGNSAPDKSGLPSDRFSAERTGGSVSTLTIQRTQQEDSAVYLCASSLWDNSPLHFGNGTRLTVT.